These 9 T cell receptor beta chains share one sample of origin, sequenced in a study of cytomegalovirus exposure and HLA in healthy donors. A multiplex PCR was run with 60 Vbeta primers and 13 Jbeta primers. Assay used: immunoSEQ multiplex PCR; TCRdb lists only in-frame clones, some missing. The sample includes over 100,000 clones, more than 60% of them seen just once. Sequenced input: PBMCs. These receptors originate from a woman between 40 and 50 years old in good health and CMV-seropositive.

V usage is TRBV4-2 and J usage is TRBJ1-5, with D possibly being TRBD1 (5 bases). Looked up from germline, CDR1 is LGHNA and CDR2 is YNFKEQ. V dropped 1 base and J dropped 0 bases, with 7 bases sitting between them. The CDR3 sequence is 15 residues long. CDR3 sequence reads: CASSQAQASNQPQHF. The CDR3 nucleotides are TGTGCCAGCAGCCAAGCACAGGCTAGCAATCAGCCCCAGCATTTT.

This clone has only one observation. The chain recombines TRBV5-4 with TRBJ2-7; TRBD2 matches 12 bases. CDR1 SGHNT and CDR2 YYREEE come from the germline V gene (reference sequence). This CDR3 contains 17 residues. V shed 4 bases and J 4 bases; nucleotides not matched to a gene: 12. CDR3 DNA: TGTGCCAGCAGCCCCCGGACTAGCGGGAAGGGGGGGTACGAGCAGTACTTC. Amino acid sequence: CASSPRTSGKGGYEQYF.

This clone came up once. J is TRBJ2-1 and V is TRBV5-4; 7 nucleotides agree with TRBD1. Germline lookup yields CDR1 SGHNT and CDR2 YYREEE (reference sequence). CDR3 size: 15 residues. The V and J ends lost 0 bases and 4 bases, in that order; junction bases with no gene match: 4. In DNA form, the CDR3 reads TGTGCCAGCAGCTTGGGAACAGGGGCTTACAATGAGCAGTTCTTC. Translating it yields CASSLGTGAYNEQFF.

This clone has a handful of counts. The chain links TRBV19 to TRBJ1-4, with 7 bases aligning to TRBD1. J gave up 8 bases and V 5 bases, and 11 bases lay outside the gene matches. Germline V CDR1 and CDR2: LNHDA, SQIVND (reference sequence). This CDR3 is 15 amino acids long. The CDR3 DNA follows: TGTGCCAGTAGTCTTCGGGACAGTTTACGGGAAAAACTGTTTTTT. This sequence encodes CASSLRDSLREKLFF. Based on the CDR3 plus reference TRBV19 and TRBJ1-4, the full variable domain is DGGITQSPKYLFRKEGQNVTLSCEQNLNHDAMYWYRQDPGQGLRLIYYSQIVNDFQKGDIAEGYSVSREKKESFPLTVTSAQKNPTAFYLCASSLRDSLREKLFFGSGTQLSVL.

The CDR3 loop reads CATTPNKNTDTQYF. The CDR3, as DNA: TGTGCCACCACACCAAACAAGAACACAGATACGCAGTATTTT. The chain has TRBV15 and TRBJ2-3; D remains ambiguous. Germline V gene lookup returns CDR1 LNHNV and CDR2 YYDKDF (reference sequence). V lost 7 bases to trimming and J lost 2 bases, with 13 bases between them. This CDR3 is built from 14 residues.

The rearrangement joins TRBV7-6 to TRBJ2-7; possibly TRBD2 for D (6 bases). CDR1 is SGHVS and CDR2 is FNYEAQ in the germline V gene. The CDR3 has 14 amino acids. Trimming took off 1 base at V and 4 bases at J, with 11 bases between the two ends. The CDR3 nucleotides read TGTGCCAGCAGCTTAGGCGGGAATCGGTACGAGCAGTACTTC. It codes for CASSLGGNRYEQYF.

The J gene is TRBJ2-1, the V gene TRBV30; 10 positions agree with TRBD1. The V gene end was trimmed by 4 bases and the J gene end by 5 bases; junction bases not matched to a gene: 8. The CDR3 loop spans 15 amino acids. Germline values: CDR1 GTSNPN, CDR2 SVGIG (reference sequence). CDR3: CAWTGRDRGDNEQFF. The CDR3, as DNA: TGTGCCTGGACGGGCCGGGACAGGGGAGACAATGAGCAGTTCTTC.

CDR3 protein: CASSVALGSSTQYF. The CDR3 DNA reads as TGTGCCAGCAGCGTAGCGCTAGGTAGCAGTACGCAGTATTTT. The rearrangement uses TRBV9 and TRBJ2-3; D remains ambiguous. V gave up 0 bases and J gave up 8 bases, with 13 bases separating them. Germline V gene data show CDR1 as SGDLS and CDR2 as YYNGEE. This CDR3 contains 14 residues.

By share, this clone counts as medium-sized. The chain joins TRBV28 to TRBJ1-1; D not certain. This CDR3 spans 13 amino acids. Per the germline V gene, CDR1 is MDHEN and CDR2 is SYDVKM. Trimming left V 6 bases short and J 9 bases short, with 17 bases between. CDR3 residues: CASSPLAHPKAFF. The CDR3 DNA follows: TGTGCCAGCAGCCCTTTAGCACATCCGAAAGCTTTCTTT.